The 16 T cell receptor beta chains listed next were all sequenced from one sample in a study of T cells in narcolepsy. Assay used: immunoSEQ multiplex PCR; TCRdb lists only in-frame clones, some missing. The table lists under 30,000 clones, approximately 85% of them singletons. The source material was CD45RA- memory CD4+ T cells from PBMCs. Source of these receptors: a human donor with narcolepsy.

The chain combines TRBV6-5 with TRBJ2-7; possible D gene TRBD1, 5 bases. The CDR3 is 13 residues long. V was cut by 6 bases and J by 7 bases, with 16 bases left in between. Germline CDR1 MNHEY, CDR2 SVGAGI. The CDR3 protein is CASRNHGAWEQYF. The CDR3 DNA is TGTGCCAGCAGAAACCATGGGGCCTGGGAGCAGTACTTC.

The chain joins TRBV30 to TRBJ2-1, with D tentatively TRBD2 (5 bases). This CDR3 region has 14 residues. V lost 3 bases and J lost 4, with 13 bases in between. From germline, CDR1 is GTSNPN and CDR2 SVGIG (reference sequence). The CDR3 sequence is CAWRRGGGYNEQFF. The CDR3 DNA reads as TGTGCCTGGAGGAGAGGAGGAGGATACAATGAGCAGTTCTTC. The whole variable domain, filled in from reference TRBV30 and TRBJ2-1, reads SQTIHQWPATLVQPVGSPLSLECTVEGTSNPNLYWYRQAAGRGLQLLFYSVGIGQISSEVPQNLSASRPQDRQFILSSKKLLLSDSGFYLCAWRRGGGYNEQFFGPGTRLTVL.

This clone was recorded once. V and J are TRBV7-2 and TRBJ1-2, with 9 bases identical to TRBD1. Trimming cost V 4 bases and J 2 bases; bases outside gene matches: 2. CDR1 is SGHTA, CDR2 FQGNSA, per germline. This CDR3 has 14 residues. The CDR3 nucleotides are TGTGCCAGCAGCTACGACAGGGGGAACTATGGCTACACCTTC. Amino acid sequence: CASSYDRGNYGYTF.

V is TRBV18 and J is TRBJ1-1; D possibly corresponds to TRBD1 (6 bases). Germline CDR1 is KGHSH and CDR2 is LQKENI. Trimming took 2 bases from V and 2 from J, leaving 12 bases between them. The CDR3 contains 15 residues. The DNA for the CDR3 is TGTGCCAGCTCACCATCAAAACAGGGAAACACTGAAGCTTTCTTT. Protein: CASSPSKQGNTEAFF.

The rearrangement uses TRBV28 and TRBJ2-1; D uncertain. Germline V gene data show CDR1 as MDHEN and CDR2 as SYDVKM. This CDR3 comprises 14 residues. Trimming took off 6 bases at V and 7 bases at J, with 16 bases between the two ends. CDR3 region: CASRGSPTVNEQFF. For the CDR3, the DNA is TGTGCCAGCAGAGGCTCGCCCACAGTAAATGAGCAGTTCTTC. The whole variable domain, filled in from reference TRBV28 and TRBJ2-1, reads DVKVTQSSRYLVKRTGEKVFLECVQDMDHENMFWYRQDPGLGLRLIYFSYDVKMKEKGDIPEGYSVSREKKERFSLILESASTNQTSMYLCASRGSPTVNEQFFGPGTRLTVL.

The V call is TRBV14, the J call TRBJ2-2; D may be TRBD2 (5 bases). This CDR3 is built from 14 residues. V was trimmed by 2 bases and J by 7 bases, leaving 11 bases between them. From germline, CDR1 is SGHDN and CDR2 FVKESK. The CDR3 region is CASSQLNDYGELFF. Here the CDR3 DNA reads TGTGCCAGCAGCCAATTAAACGACTACGGGGAGCTGTTTTTT.

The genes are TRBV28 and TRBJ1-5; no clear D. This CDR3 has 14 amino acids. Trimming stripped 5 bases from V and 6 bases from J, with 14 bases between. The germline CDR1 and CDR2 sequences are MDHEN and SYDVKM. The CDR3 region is CASSSGGVAQPQHF. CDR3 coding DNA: TGTGCCAGCAGTAGCGGCGGGGTAGCTCAGCCCCAGCATTTT.

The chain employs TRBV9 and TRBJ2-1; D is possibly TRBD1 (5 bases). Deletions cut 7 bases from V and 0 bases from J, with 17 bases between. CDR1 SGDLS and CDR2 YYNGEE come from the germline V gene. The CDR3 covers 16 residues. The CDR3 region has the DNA TGTGCCAGCCCCTTGGACACTCCTCGCTCCTACAATGAGCAGTTCTTC. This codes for CASPLDTPRSYNEQFF.

CDR3 loop: CASSLGQNTGELFF. CDR3 sequence (DNA): TGCGCCAGCAGCTTGGGGCAGAACACCGGGGAGCTGTTTTTT. The chain has TRBV5-1 and TRBJ2-2, with D uncertain. The germline V gene has CDR1 SGHRS and CDR2 YFSETQ. The germline V and J ends were trimmed by 0 bases and 1 base, with 4 bases remaining between them. This CDR3 has 14 residues.

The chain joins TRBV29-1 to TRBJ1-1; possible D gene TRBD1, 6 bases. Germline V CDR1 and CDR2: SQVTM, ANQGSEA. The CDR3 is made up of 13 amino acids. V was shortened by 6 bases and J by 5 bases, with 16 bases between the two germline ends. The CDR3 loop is CSVSGGGYTEAFF. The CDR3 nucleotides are TGCAGCGTCTCGGGGGGGGGCTATACTGAAGCTTTCTTT.

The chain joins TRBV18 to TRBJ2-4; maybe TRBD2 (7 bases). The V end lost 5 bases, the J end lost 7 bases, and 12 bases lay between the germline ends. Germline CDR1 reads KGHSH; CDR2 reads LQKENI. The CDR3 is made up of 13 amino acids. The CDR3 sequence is CASSWGGNNIQYF. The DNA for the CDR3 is TGTGCCAGCTCATGGGGGGGCAACAACATTCAGTACTTC. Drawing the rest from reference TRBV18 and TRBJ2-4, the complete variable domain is NAGVMQNPRHLVRRRGQEARLRCSPMKGHSHVYWYRQLPEEGLKFMVYLQKENIIDESGMPKERFSAEFPKEGPSILRIQQVVRGDSAAYFCASSWGGNNIQYFGAGTRLSVL.

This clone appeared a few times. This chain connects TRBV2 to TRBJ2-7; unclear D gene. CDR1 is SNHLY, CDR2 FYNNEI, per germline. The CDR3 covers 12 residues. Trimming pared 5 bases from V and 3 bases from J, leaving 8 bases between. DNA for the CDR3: TGTGCCAGCAGTCCCGAGCTCTACGAGCAGTACTTC. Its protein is CASSPELYEQYF.

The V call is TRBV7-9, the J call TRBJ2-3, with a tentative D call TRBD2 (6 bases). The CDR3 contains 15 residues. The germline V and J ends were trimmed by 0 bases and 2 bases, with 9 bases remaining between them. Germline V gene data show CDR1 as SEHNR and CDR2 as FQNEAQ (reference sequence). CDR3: CASSLAGLYTDTQYF. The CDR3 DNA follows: TGTGCCAGCAGCTTAGCGGGACTTTACACAGATACGCAGTATTTT.

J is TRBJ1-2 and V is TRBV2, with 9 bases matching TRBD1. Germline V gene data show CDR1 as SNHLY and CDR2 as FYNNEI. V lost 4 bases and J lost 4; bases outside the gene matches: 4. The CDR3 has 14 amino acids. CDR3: CASSGGTGTYGYTF. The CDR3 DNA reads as TGTGCCAGCAGTGGGGGGACAGGGACCTATGGCTACACCTTC.

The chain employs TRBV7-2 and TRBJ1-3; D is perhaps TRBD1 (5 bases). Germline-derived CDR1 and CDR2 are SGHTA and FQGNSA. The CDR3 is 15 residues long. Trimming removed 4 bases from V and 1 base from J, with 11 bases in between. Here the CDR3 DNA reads TGTGCCAGCAGCTGGAATGCAGGGTCTGGAAACACCATATATTTT. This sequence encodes CASSWNAGSGNTIYF.

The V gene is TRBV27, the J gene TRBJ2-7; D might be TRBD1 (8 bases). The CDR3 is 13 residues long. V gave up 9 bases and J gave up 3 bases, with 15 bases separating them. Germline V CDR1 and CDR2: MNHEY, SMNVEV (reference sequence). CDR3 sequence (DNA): TGTGCCAGTGCGACAGGGGACTACTACGAGCAGTACTTC. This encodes CASATGDYYEQYF.